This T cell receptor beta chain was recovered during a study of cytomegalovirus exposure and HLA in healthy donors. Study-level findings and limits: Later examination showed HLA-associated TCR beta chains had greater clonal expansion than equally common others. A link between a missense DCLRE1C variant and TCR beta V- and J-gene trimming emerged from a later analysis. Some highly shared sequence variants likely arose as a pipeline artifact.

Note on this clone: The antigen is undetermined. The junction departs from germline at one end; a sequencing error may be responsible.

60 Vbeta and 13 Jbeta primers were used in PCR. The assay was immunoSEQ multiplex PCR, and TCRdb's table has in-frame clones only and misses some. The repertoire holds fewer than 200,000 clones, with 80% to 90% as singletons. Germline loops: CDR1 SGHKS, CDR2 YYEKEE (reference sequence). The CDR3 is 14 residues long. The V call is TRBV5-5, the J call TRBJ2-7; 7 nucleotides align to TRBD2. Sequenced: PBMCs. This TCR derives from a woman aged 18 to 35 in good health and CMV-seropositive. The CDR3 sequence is CASSQVGGSAEQYF. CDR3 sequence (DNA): TGCGCCAGCAGCCAAGTCGGGGGGTCCGCCGAGCAGTACTTC.